This T cell receptor beta chain was observed in a study of T-cell reconstitution after alpha-beta-depleted transplantation in children. Study-wide points: Reported findings indicate that, about two months after transplant, alpha-beta T cells came from several hundred expanded clones, which were derived from non-depleted graft cells. Fresh T-cell production supplied most of the T-cell counts and diversity seen one year after transplant.

Details on this clonotype: Its antigen is not known.

Preparation of the TCRbeta library used unique molecular identifiers. TCRdb fed the PCR reads into MiXCR, producing one record per CDR3 protein. The sample consists of 32,000 or so distinct CDR3 sequences, more than 6% of them appearing once. The ends lost 6 bases at V and 3 bases at J; junction bases unmatched: 6. Germline V CDR1 and CDR2: SGHNT, YYREEE (reference sequence). The CDR3 has 14 residues. The material was peripheral blood, obtained 60 days after TCRalphabeta/CD19-depleted stem cell transplant. This chain links TRBV5-4 with TRBJ2-7, with 10 positions matching TRBD2. This clonotype originated in a child younger than two who had a stem cell transplant for acute myeloid leukemia, so the T cells may come from the graft donor. CDR3 bases: TGTGCCAGCAAGGTCGCTAGCGGGAGCTACGAGCAGTACTTC. It specifies CASKVASGSYEQYF.